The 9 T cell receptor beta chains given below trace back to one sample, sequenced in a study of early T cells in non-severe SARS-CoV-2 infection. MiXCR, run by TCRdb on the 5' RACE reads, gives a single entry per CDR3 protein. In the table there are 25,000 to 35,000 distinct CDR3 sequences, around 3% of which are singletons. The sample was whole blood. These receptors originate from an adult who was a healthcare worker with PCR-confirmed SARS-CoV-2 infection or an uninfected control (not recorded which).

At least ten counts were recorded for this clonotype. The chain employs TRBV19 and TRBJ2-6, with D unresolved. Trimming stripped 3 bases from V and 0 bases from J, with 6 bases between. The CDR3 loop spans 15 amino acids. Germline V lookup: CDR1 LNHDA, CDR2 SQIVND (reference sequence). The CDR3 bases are TGTGCCAGTAGTATGGGGTCCTCTGGGGCCAACGTCCTGACTTTC. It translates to CASSMGSSGANVLTF. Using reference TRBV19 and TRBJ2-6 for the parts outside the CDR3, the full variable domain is DGGITQSPKYLFRKEGQNVTLSCEQNLNHDAMYWYRQDPGQGLRLIYYSQIVNDFQKGDIAEGYSVSREKKESFPLTVTSAQKNPTAFYLCASSMGSSGANVLTFGAGSRLTVL.

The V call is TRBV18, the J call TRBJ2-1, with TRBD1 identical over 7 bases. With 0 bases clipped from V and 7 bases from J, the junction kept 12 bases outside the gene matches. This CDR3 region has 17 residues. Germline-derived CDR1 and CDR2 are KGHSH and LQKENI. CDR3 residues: CASSPPSRQGLGNEQFF. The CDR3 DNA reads TGTGCCAGCTCACCACCGTCGCGACAGGGTTTAGGGAATGAGCAGTTCTTC. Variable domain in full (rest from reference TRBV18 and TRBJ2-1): NAGVMQNPRHLVRRRGQEARLRCSPMKGHSHVYWYRQLPEEGLKFMVYLQKENIIDESGMPKERFSAEFPKEGPSILRIQQVVRGDSAAYFCASSPPSRQGLGNEQFFGPGTRLTVL.

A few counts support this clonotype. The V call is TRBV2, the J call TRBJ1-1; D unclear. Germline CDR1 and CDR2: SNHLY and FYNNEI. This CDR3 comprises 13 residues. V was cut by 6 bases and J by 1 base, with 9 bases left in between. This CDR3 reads CASSRGENTEAFF. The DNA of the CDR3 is TGTGCCAGCAGCCGGGGTGAGAACACTGAAGCTTTCTTT.

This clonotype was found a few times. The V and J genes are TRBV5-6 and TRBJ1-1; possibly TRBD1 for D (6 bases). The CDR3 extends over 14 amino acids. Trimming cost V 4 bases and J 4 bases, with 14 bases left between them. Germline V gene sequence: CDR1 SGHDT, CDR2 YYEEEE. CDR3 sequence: CASSPTGLSTEAFF. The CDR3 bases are TGTGCCAGCAGCCCCACAGGGTTGAGCACTGAAGCTTTCTTT.

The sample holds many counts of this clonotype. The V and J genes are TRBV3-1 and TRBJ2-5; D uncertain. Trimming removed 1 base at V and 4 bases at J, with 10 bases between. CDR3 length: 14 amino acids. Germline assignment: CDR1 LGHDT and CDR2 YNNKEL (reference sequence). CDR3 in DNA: TGTGCCAGCAGCCAAGTCGTCGGGCCAGAGACCCAGTACTTC. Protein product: CASSQVVGPETQYF.

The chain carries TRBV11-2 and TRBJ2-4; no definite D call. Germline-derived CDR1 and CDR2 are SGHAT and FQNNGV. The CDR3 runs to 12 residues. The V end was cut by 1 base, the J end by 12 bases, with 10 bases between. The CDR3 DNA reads TGTGCCAGCAGCTTAGTAACGGCCGCTCAGTACTTC. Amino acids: CASSLVTAAQYF.

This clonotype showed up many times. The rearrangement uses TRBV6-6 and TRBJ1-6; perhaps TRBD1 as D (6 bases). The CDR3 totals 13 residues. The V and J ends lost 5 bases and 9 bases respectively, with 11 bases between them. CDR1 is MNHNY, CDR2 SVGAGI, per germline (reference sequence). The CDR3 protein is CASSKGQTSPLHF. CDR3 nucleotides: TGTGCCAGCAGTAAGGGACAAACTTCACCCCTCCACTTT.

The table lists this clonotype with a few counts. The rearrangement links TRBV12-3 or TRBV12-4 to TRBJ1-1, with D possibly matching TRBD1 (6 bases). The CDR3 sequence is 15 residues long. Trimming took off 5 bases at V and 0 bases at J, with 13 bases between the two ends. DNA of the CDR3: TGTGCCAGCAGTCCACAGGGAACTGTGAACACTGAAGCTTTCTTT. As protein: CASSPQGTVNTEAFF.

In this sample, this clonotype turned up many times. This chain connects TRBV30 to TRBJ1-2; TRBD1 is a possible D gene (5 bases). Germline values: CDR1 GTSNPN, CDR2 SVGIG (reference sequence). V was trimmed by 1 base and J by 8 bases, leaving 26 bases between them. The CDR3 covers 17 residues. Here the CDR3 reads CAWSADRDSRPLRGYTF. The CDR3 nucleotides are TGTGCCTGGAGTGCCGACCGGGACTCCCGACCTCTTCGCGGCTACACCTTC.